Below are 14 T cell receptor beta chains sequenced from a single sample in a study of T cell responses to AZD1222 COVID-19 vaccine. Assay used: immunoSEQ multiplex PCR; TCRdb lists only in-frame clones, some missing. Among 160,000 or so clones listed, around 90% were seen once. Source: peripheral blood, taken 28 days after the second dose of the MenACWY control vaccine. The receptors were gathered from an adult who received the MenACWY meningococcal vaccine as a control.

The V and J genes are TRBV6-2 or TRBV6-3 and TRBJ2-3, with D maybe TRBD2 (5 bases). The CDR3 spans 14 residues. Trimming took off 5 bases at V and 2 bases at J, with 11 bases between the two ends. Germline CDR1 and CDR2: MNHEY and SVGEGT. The CDR3 spells CASSQGGYTDTQYF. CDR3 sequence (DNA): TGTGCCAGCAGTCAAGGCGGGTACACAGATACGCAGTATTTT.

The rearrangement links TRBV5-1 to TRBJ1-3; D uncertain. This CDR3 region has 15 residues. Looked up from germline, CDR1 is SGHRS and CDR2 is YFSETQ. V lost 4 bases and J lost 0, with 11 bases in between. The CDR3 nucleotides read TGCGCCAGCAGCGGGTCGGGCTACTCTGGAAACACCATATATTTT. Amino acids: CASSGSGYSGNTIYF.

The rearrangement joins TRBV27 to TRBJ2-2; the match to TRBD1 covers 8 bases. The CDR3 covers 16 residues. In germline, CDR1 is MNHEY, CDR2 SMNVEV (reference sequence). V was pared by 9 bases and J by 4 bases, with 13 bases of the junction left unmatched. Written as DNA, the CDR3 is TGTGCCAGTTCCTCCCGCGGGACAGGAGGCACCGGGGAGCTGTTTTTT. As protein: CASSSRGTGGTGELFF.

The rearrangement links TRBV9 to TRBJ1-5; 7 bases agree with TRBD1. The ends lost 0 bases at V and 3 bases at J; junction bases unmatched: 3. The CDR3 extends over 15 amino acids. CDR1 and CDR2 (germline): SGDLS, YYNGEE. In DNA, the CDR3 is TGTGCCAGCAGCGTAGGGGGACAGACCAATCAGCCCCAGCATTTT. Amino acids: CASSVGGQTNQPQHF. Complete variable domain (other parts from reference TRBV9 and TRBJ1-5): DSGVTQTPKHLITATGQRVTLRCSPRSGDLSVYWYQQSLDQGLQFLIQYYNGEERAKGNILERFSAQQFPDLHSELNLSSLELGDSALYFCASSVGGQTNQPQHFGDGTRLSIL.

This clone was detected once. The CDR3 loop is CASSLRPGTGIYRNEQFF. DNA of the CDR3: TGTGCCAGCAGTTTACGTCCCGGGACAGGGATCTACAGGAATGAGCAGTTCTTC. This chain uses TRBV27 with TRBJ2-1; 9 positions match TRBD1. J was trimmed by 7 bases and V by 2 bases; bases with no gene match: 15. Germline V CDR1 and CDR2: MNHEY, SMNVEV (reference sequence). The CDR3 extends over 18 amino acids.

V is TRBV7-2 and J is TRBJ1-1; D is uncertain. The CDR3 covers 14 residues. Germline-derived CDR1 and CDR2 are SGHTA and FQGNSA. The V end was cut by 1 base, the J end by 1 base, with 7 bases between. The CDR3 region has the DNA TGTGCCAGCAGCTTAGTAATCCGGAACACTGAAGCTTTCTTT. This translates into CASSLVIRNTEAFF.

The J gene is TRBJ2-7, the V gene TRBV18, with a weak D call TRBD1 (5 bases). This CDR3 spans 15 amino acids. Trimming removed 3 bases from V and 3 bases from J, with 15 bases in between. Germline V gene lookup returns CDR1 KGHSH and CDR2 LQKENI. In nucleotides, the CDR3 is TGTGCCAGCTCACCCCCCGGCAGGGCAGTCTACGAGCAGTACTTC. Protein: CASSPPGRAVYEQYF.

The rearrangement joins TRBV5-1 to TRBJ1-4, with no clear D. Trimming removed 2 bases from V and 6 bases from J, with 8 bases in between. CDR1 is SGHRS, CDR2 YFSETQ, per germline. The CDR3 runs 13 residues. DNA of the CDR3: TGCGCCAGCAGCTTAACGGGTGATGAAAAACTGTTTTTT. It yields the protein CASSLTGDEKLFF.

The rearrangement links TRBV4-1 to TRBJ2-7, with 10 bases aligning to TRBD2. CDR1 and CDR2 from the germline V gene are MGHRA and YSYEKL. This CDR3 contains 18 residues. V dropped 3 bases and J dropped 5; count of bases not matched to a gene: 16. The CDR3 DNA sequence: TGCGCCAGCAGCCAGGGACCGGGACTAGCGAATGTCATCCACGAGCAGTACTTC. Protein: CASSQGPGLANVIHEQYF.

V is TRBV12-3 or TRBV12-4 and J is TRBJ2-7; weak D call: TRBD2 (5 bases). The CDR3 covers 13 residues. V lost 3 bases, J lost 2 bases, and 8 bases lay in between. The CDR3 here is CASSFGLTYEQYF. The CDR3 DNA reads as TGTGCCAGCAGTTTCGGACTTACCTACGAGCAGTACTTC.

The chain combines TRBV6-5 with TRBJ1-2; unclear D gene. Germline CDR1 is MNHEY and CDR2 is SVGAGI. This CDR3 region has 14 residues. Trimming took off 6 bases at V and 1 base at J, with 12 bases between the two ends. CDR3 sequence: CASSGYRNNYGYTF. Written as DNA, the CDR3 is TGTGCCAGCAGCGGTTACAGAAATAACTATGGCTACACCTTC.

This sequence joins TRBV10-1 and TRBJ2-5; the match to TRBD2 covers 8 bases. The germline V gene has CDR1 WNHNN and CDR2 SYGVQD (reference sequence). V gave up 10 bases and J gave up 5 bases; unmatched junction bases: 15. The CDR3 has 15 residues. CDR3 DNA sequence: TGCGCCATCCCGATGGAGCGGGAGTTGTTGGAGACCCAGTACTTC. Translation: CAIPMERELLETQYF.

This clone was seen only a few times. The chain carries TRBV6-1 and TRBJ2-2; TRBD1 might be the D (6 bases). The CDR3 runs 13 residues. V was pared by 2 bases and J by 8 bases, with 9 bases between. In germline, CDR1 is MNHNS, CDR2 SASEGT. Here the CDR3 reads CASSETTGGELFF. In DNA, the CDR3 is TGTGCCAGCAGTGAAACCACAGGGGGGGAGCTGTTTTTT.

The chain is built from TRBV18 and TRBJ2-7, with 7 bases lining up with TRBD2. V was clipped by 3 bases and J by 11 bases; unmatched bases: 10. Germline CDR1 KGHSH, CDR2 LQKENI. This CDR3 has 13 amino acids. The CDR3 spells CASSPGGDTAEYF. The CDR3 nucleotides are TGTGCCAGCTCACCTGGGGGGGATACTGCGGAGTACTTC.